This passage covers 5 T cell receptor beta chains from one sample sequenced in a study of regulatory T cells in long-lasting Graves disease. Described time point: newly diagnosed GD, antithyroid drugs for less than 3 months. The TCR library used RNA extracted from PBMCs. With iRepertoire HTBI primers and Arm-PCR of CDR3 regions, TCR beta libraries were built. One entry per CDR3 protein, called by TCRdb with MiXCR from the multiplex PCR reads. In the table there are roughly 420,000 distinct CDR3 sequences, around 17% of which are singletons. A further study also used this sample, focusing on T cells in Graves' hyperthyroidism and ophthalmopathy.

The sequencing here drew on peripheral blood mononuclear cells (PBMCs), taken at new diagnosis, from a patient treated with antithyroid drugs. The receptors were sampled from a woman under 30 with Graves disease.

Turning to this clonotype: One base separates it from a far larger clone, so it is likely a read error. The V and J genes are TRBV7-9 and TRBJ2-4, with D hard to call. V dropped 7 bases and J dropped 13 bases, with 17 bases sitting between them. The CDR3 runs 12 residues. Germline CDR1 reads SEHNR; CDR2 reads FQNEAQ (reference sequence). CDR3 amino acids: CASNVMYNEQYF. Here the CDR3 DNA reads TGTGCCAGCAACGTCATGTACAATGAGCAGTACTTC.

This clonotype was picked up many times. V gene TRBV6-1 combines with J gene TRBJ2-7; 11 bases match TRBD2. CDR1 is MNHNS and CDR2 is SASEGT in the germline V gene. This CDR3 has 16 residues. With 7 bases clipped from V and 2 bases from J, the junction kept 10 bases outside the gene matches. CDR3 protein: CASTPGTSGWAYEQYF. CDR3 coding DNA: TGTGCCAGCACACCCGGGACTAGCGGTTGGGCCTACGAGCAGTACTTC.

This clonotype was seen more than once but under ten times. The genes are TRBV7-6 and TRBJ2-1, with 12 bases matching TRBD2. Germline CDR1 and CDR2: SGHVS and FNYEAQ. Trimming cost V 5 bases and J 6 bases; bases outside gene matches: 8. The CDR3 spans 16 residues. The CDR3 loop is CASSPSASGRGNEQFF. As DNA, the CDR3 is TGTGCCAGCAGCCCTAGCGCTAGCGGGAGGGGCAATGAGCAGTTCTTC.

This chain uses TRBV28 with TRBJ2-5; D is perhaps TRBD2 (5 bases). The germline gives CDR1 MDHEN, CDR2 SYDVKM. With 8 bases removed from V and 5 bases from J, the gap between germline ends came to 18 bases. The CDR3 has 14 residues. DNA for the CDR3: TGTGCCAGCGCACTCGACAAGCCGGGGGAGACCCAGTACTTC. This sequence encodes CASALDKPGETQYF.

In this sample, this clonotype turned up many times. CDR3 protein: CASRTRDEPQHF. The CDR3 bases are TGTGCCAGCAGGACCCGGGATGAGCCCCAGCATTTT. The chain combines TRBV6-1 with TRBJ1-5; no clear D gene. Looked up from germline, CDR1 is MNHNS and CDR2 is SASEGT. This CDR3 comprises 12 residues. With 6 bases removed from V and 8 bases from J, the gap between germline ends came to 11 bases.